This passage covers 10 T cell receptor beta chains from one sample sequenced in a study of blood T cell repertoires in COVID-19. Assay: immunoSEQ multiplex PCR; the TCRdb copy retains only in-frame clones and omits some. The data contain 290,000 or so clones, roughly 87% of them seen just once; the ten biggest clones take up approximately 2.4%. Material: peripheral blood. Source of these receptors: a man aged 18 to 29 with active or convalescent COVID-19.

This chain uses TRBV4-3 with TRBJ2-2; D remains unclear. The CDR3 runs 16 residues. Germline CDR1 and CDR2: LGHNA and YSLEER. Trimming stripped 1 base from V and 4 bases from J, with 13 bases between. The CDR3 is CASSQGLVNPTGELFF. The CDR3 coding sequence is TGCGCCAGCAGCCAAGGATTAGTTAACCCCACCGGGGAGCTGTTTTTT.

V is TRBV19 and J is TRBJ2-1; 10 bases are a match to TRBD2. CDR3 size: 16 residues. The V gene's germline CDR1 is LNHDA and CDR2 SQIVND (reference sequence). With V trimmed by 5 bases and J by 2 bases, 6 bases remained unmatched. CDR3 amino acids: CASSPRSGGAYNEQFF. The DNA for the CDR3 is TGTGCCAGTAGTCCACGGAGCGGGGGGGCCTACAATGAGCAGTTCTTC.

This rearrangement joins TRBV6-5 to TRBJ2-3; TRBD2 aligns across 7 bases. Trimming removed 0 bases from V and 2 bases from J; junction bases left unmatched: 5. The CDR3 has 16 residues. Germline V gene sequence: CDR1 MNHEY, CDR2 SVGAGI. CDR3 in DNA: TGTGCCAGCAGTTACTCGATGGGACTACACACAGATACGCAGTATTTT. This codes for CASSYSMGLHTDTQYF.

Note on this clone: A clone one base away is much larger, so this may be a read error. This same CDR3 is encoded by further DNA sequences in the sample. The chain combines TRBV6-5 with TRBJ1-1; a weak D match, TRBD1 (5 bases). Trimming shortened V by 2 bases and J by 2 bases, and 6 bases separated the two germline ends. The CDR3 loop spans 13 amino acids. Germline V gene data show CDR1 as MNHEY and CDR2 as SVGAGI. CDR3 nucleotide sequence: TGTGCCAGCAGTTACCAGGGAAACACTGAAGCTTTCTTT. Amino acids: CASSYQGNTEAFF.

V usage is TRBV5-5 and J usage is TRBJ1-1; 10 nucleotides agree with TRBD1. Trimming took 9 bases from V and 7 from J; bases not matched to a gene: 18. Germline V CDR1 and CDR2: SGHKS, YYEKEE (reference sequence). The CDR3 loop spans 16 amino acids. Here the CDR3 reads CATAAGQGILLGEAFF. The CDR3 bases are TGTGCCACCGCGGCGGGACAGGGGATTTTATTAGGTGAAGCTTTCTTT.

The CDR3 here is CASTPQGATEAFF. Written as DNA, the CDR3 is TGCGCCAGTACACCACAGGGGGCCACTGAAGCTTTCTTT. The chain recombines TRBV10-2 with TRBJ1-1, with 9 nucleotides matching TRBD1. CDR1 and CDR2 (germline): WSHSY, SAAADI. The CDR3 totals 13 residues. With 9 bases clipped from V and 4 bases from J, the junction kept 6 bases outside the gene matches.

This chain connects TRBV5-1 to TRBJ2-7; 12 nucleotides agree with TRBD2. Germline V gene lookup returns CDR1 SGHRS and CDR2 YFSETQ. Trimming removed 0 bases from V and 3 bases from J; junction bases left unmatched: 1. The CDR3 consists of 15 residues. CDR3 coding DNA: TGCGCCAGCAGCTTGGGACTAGCGGGAGTCTACGAGCAGTACTTC. Its translation: CASSLGLAGVYEQYF.

This chain joins TRBV12-3 or TRBV12-4 and TRBJ2-2, with 7 bases identical to TRBD1. With 7 bases clipped from V and 8 bases from J, the junction kept 7 bases outside the gene matches. The CDR3 sequence is 13 residues long. This CDR3 reads CASTETGPGELFF. As DNA, the CDR3 is TGTGCCAGCACCGAGACAGGGCCTGGGGAGCTGTTTTTT.

V usage is TRBV27 and J usage is TRBJ1-5, with D hard to call. V lost 5 bases and J lost 2, with 7 bases in between. Germline loops: CDR1 MNHEY, CDR2 SMNVEV (reference sequence). The CDR3 contains 13 residues. CDR3 sequence (DNA): TGTGCCAGCAGTAACATGGGCAATCAGCCCCAGCATTTT. It is translated as CASSNMGNQPQHF.

V is TRBV6-2 or TRBV6-3 and J is TRBJ2-1; D is uncertain. The CDR3 contains 11 residues. Trimming took off 5 bases at V and 9 bases at J, with 8 bases between the two ends. Looked up from germline, CDR1 is MNHEY and CDR2 is SVGEGT. CDR3 sequence (DNA): TGTGCCAGCAGTCCCCCGGGTGAGCAGTTCTTC. Amino acid sequence: CASSPPGEQFF.